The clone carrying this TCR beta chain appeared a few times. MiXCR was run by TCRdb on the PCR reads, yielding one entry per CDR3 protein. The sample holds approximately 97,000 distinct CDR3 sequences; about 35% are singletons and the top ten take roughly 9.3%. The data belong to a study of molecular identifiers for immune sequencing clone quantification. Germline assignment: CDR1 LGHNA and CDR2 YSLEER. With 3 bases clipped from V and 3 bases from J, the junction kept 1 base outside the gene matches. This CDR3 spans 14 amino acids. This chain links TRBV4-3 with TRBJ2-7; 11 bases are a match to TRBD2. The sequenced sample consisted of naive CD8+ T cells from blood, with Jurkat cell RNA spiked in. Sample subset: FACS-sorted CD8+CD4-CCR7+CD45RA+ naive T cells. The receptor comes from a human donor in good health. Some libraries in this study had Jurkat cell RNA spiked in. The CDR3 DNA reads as TGCGCCAGCAGCCACACTAGCGGGAGCTACGAGCAGTACTTC. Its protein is CASSHTSGSYEQYF.